This T cell receptor beta chain was identified in a study of identical twins. Overall study findings and caveats: For out-of-frame beta sequences, excess twin sharing was weaker.

A universal primer site arose from template switching, and cDNA bore unique molecular identifiers. One entry per CDR3 protein results from TCRdb running MiXCR on the 5' RACE reads. The table lists 400,000 to 650,000 distinct CDR3 sequences, roughly 21% of them singletons. No donor was unhealthy or non-Caucasian. Note on this clonotype: Antigen specificity is unknown.

Germline V gene sequence: CDR1 SEHNR, CDR2 FQNEAQ (reference sequence). The CDR3 consists of 15 residues. The germline V and J ends were trimmed by 7 bases and 0 bases, with 15 bases remaining between them. This same sample was also part of a study on T cells expressing NK-cell markers. According to that study: Sequenced donors, eight in total, included seven who were HCMV-seropositive and one who was seronegative.

The material sequenced was CD4+ T cells sorted from blood. V and J are TRBV7-9 and TRBJ1-2; possibly TRBD1 for D (5 bases). The TCR originated in a woman aged 18 to 35 in good health. The CDR3 reads CASTPVGRANYGYTF. Written as DNA, the CDR3 is TGTGCCAGCACCCCCGTGGGGCGAGCTAACTATGGCTACACCTTC.